This record covers a single TCR beta chain. This specimen comes from a study of shared clonotypes between healthy human individuals. The repertoire was sequenced with immunoSEQ multiplex PCR; TCRdb's copy has only in-frame clones and lacks some. The table has fewer than 2.5 million clones, approximately 93% seen once. Sequencing was performed on naive CD4+ T cells from PBMCs. Stated subset: CD45RA+ positively selected. This TCR came from a man aged 18 to 29 in good health. Some clones in this sample may be carry-over from other donors' samples.

CDR3: CASSRPGANEQFF. In DNA form, the CDR3 reads TGTGCCAGCAGTCGCCCTGGGGCAAATGAGCAGTTCTTC. The chain recombines TRBV27 with TRBJ2-1; D possibly corresponds to TRBD1 (5 bases). The CDR3 contains 13 residues. Germline loops: CDR1 MNHEY, CDR2 SMNVEV (reference sequence). V was cut by 5 bases and J by 7 bases, with 12 bases left in between.